The clone carrying this TCR beta chain was recorded once. Its antigen is undetermined. CDR3 length: 14 residues. Trimming took off 4 bases at V and 4 bases at J, with 11 bases between the two ends. Per germline, CDR1 SGHRS and CDR2 YFSETQ. This specimen belongs to a study of early stage breast cancer tumors. Findings and caveats of the study: In about 85% of the 16 patients, blood comparison separated tumor from normal breast.

TCRdb's table, derived via immunoSEQ multiplex PCR, lists solely in-frame clones and lacks some. The table includes about 11,000 clones, around 72% detected once. Roughly 19-55 mg of tissue was diced for each tumor. Material: breast tumor tissue. V gene TRBV5-1 combines with J gene TRBJ2-2, with unresolved D. This receptor was identified in a person in their forties with breast cancer. As DNA, the CDR3 is TGCGCCAGCAGCCAGGACCGACCCACCGGGGAGCTGTTTTTT. It is translated as CASSQDRPTGELFF.